The TCR beta chain under discussion was sequenced for a study of hypomethylating agent response in myelodysplastic syndrome. Germline CDR1 MNHEY, CDR2 SMNVEV (reference sequence). CDR3 length: 13 amino acids. Trimming shortened V by 6 bases and J by 2 bases, and 8 bases separated the two germline ends. TCRdb keeps only in-frame clones here, not all; method: immunoSEQ multiplex PCR. This repertoire shows about 5,900 clones, roughly 87% found once; its top ten account for just under 15%. This sequence was found in a human donor with myelodysplastic syndrome. The J gene is TRBJ1-3, the V gene TRBV27; D remains unclear. The sequencing used bone marrow, collected before or after starting hypomethylating agent treatment for myelodysplastic syndrome (not recorded which). In DNA, the CDR3 is TGTGCCAGCAGCCTTAATGCTGGAAACACCATATATTTT. Translation: CASSLNAGNTIYF.